This T cell receptor beta chain comes out of a study of beta chain features in type 1 diabetes. About the study: Analysis included around 99,000,000 sorted cells drawn from all samples.

The CDR3 has 15 residues. V was cut by 4 bases and J by 3 bases, with 19 bases left in between. The V gene's germline CDR1 is SQVTM and CDR2 ANQGSEA. Expressed TCRB transcripts were sequenced because the isolated RNA had all been reverse transcribed beforehand. Assay used: immunoSEQ multiplex PCR; TCRdb lists only in-frame clones, some missing. The sample lists 300,000 to 450,000 clones, around a fifth seen once, with 0.044% in the top ten. The source material was naive CD4+ T cells from blood. The TCR was taken from a woman aged 18-29 years in good health. This rearrangement joins TRBV29-1 to TRBJ2-7, with D possibly being TRBD1 (6 bases). CDR3 nucleotide sequence: TGCAGCGTTGCAGGGGACCCCTCCAAGAGCTACGAGCAGTACTTC. It specifies CSVAGDPSKSYEQYF.